The 3 T cell receptor beta chains listed next were all sequenced from one sample in a study of blood T cell repertoires in COVID-19. The method was immunoSEQ multiplex PCR; TCRdb's version includes in-frame clones alone and lacks a portion of them. The table shows about 60,000 clones, with about three quarters occurring only once. The specimen sequenced was peripheral blood. All receptors come from a young man with COVID-19, enrolled during active disease.

The V gene is TRBV6-4, the J gene TRBJ2-3; no clear D. This CDR3 is 13 amino acids long. The ends were cut back, 3 bases at V and 6 bases at J, with 10 bases in the middle. Germline V gene data show CDR1 as MRHNA and CDR2 as SNTAGT. CDR3 nucleotides: TGTGCCAGCAGTGAAAATGAACGGGATACGCAGTATTTT. It translates to CASSENERDTQYF.

This chain connects TRBV12-2 to TRBJ2-5; no check of the table's D call, TRBD2, against the DNA was made. TRBV12-2 is a pseudogene locus. This CDR3 spans 15 amino acids. This CDR3 reads CASRSSSHGGETQYF. CDR3 coding DNA: TGTGCAAGTCGCTCTTCCTCCCATGGGGGGGAGACCCAGTACTTC.

The chain joins TRBV29-1 to TRBJ1-2; possible D gene TRBD1, 6 bases. Deletions cut 7 bases from V and 4 bases from J, with 10 bases between. CDR3 size: 11 residues. Per germline, CDR1 SQVTM and CDR2 ANQGSEA. The CDR3 reads CSGRDTYGYTF. The DNA of the CDR3 is TGCAGCGGCCGGGACACCTATGGCTACACCTTC. Variable domain in full (rest from reference TRBV29-1 and TRBJ1-2): SAVISQKPSRDICQRGTSLTIQCQVDSQVTMMFWYRQQPGQSLTLIATANQGSEATYESGFVIDKFPISRPNLTFSTLTVSNMSPEDSSIYLCSGRDTYGYTFGSGTRLTVV.